This TCR beta chain was captured by sequencing in a study of cytomegalovirus exposure and HLA in healthy donors. Researchers ran the PCR with 60 Vbeta and 13 Jbeta primers. The data were produced by immunoSEQ multiplex PCR, yet TCRdb's version contains in-frame clones alone and is incomplete. The repertoire holds 90,000 or so clones, roughly four fifths seen once, with 3% to 4% in the top ten. CDR3 length: 11 residues. V was shortened by 4 bases and J by 6 bases, with 9 bases between the two germline ends. Germline loops: CDR1 DFQATT, CDR2 SNEGSKA (reference sequence). With regard to this clone: What it binds is unknown.

Study findings and constraints: An ancestry cluster, one associated with Asian ancestry, reportedly showed fewer N-insertions than the 666-donor mean in a later analysis.

The chain joins TRBV20-1 to TRBJ1-1, with D unresolved. The origin of this receptor is a man aged 25 to 40 in good health and CMV-seropositive. Sequences were obtained from PBMCs. The CDR3: CSAMRAAEAFF. CDR3 nucleotides: TGCAGTGCTATGCGGGCCGCTGAAGCTTTCTTT.